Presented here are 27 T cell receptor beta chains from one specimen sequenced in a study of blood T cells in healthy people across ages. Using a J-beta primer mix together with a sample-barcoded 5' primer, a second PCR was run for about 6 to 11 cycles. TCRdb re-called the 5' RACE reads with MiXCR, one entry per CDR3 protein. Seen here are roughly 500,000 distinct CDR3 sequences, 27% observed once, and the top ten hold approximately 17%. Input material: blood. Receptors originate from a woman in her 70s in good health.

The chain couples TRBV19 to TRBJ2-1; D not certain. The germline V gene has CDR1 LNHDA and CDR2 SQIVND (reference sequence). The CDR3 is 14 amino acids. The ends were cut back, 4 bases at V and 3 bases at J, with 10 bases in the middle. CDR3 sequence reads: CASSSRRIYNEQFF. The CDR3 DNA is TGTGCCAGTAGTAGCCGACGTATCTACAATGAGCAGTTCTTC. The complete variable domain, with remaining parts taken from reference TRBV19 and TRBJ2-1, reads DGGITQSPKYLFRKEGQNVTLSCEQNLNHDAMYWYRQDPGQGLRLIYYSQIVNDFQKGDIAEGYSVSREKKESFPLTVTSAQKNPTAFYLCASSSRRIYNEQFFGPGTRLTVL.

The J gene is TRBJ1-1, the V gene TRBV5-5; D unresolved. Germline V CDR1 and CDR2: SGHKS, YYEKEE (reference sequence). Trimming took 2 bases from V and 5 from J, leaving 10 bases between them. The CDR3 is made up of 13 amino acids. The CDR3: CASSFSLWTEAFF. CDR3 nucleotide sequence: TGTGCCAGCAGCTTCTCCCTTTGGACTGAAGCTTTCTTT.

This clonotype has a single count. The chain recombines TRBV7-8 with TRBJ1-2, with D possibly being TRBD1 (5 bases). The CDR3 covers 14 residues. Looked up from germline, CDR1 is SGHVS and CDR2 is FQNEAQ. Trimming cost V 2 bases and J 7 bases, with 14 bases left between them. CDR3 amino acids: CASSLIRGSGGYTF. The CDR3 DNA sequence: TGTGCCAGCAGCTTAATAAGGGGAAGCGGTGGCTACACCTTC.

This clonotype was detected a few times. The CDR3 protein is CASRLSATDTQYF. CDR3 DNA: TGTGCCAGCAGGCTTAGCGCTACAGATACGCAGTATTTT. The chain combines TRBV7-2 with TRBJ2-3, with a tentative D call TRBD2 (5 bases). The V and J ends lost 6 bases and 3 bases respectively, with 10 bases between them. The CDR3 totals 13 residues. CDR1 is SGHTA and CDR2 is FQGNSA in the germline V gene.

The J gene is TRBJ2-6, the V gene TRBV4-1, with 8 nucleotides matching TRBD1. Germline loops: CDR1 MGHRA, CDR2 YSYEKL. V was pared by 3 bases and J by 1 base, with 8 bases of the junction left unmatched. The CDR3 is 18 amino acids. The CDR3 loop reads CASSHLRGQASGANVLTF. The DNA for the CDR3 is TGCGCCAGCAGCCACCTTCGGGGACAGGCATCTGGGGCCAACGTCCTGACTTTC.

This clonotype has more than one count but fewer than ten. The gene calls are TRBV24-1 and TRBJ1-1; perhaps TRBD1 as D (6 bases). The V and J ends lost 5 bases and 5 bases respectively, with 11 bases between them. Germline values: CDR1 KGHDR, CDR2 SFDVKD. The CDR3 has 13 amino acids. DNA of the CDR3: TGTGCCACCAGTGGGACGGGGGCGACTGAAGCTTTCTTT. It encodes CATSGTGATEAFF.

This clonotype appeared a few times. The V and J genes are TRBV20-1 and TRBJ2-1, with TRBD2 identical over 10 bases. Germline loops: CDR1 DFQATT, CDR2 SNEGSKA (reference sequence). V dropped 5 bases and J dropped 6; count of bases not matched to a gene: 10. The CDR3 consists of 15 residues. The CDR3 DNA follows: TGCAGTGCTTCTAGAGCTAGCGGGGGACCCAATGAGCAGTTCTTC. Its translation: CSASRASGGPNEQFF.

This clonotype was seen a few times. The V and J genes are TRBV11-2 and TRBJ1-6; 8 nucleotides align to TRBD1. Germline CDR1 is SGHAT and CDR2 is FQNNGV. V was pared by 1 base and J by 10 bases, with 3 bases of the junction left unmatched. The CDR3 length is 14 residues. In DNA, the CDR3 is TGTGCCAGCAGCTTAGTTGGACAGGGATCACCCCTCCACTTT. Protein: CASSLVGQGSPLHF.

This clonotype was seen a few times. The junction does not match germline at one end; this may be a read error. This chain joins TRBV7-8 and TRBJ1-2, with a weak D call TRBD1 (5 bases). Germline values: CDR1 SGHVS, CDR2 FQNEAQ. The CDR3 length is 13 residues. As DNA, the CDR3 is TGTGCCTGCAGCCCTGGGGCCCTCTATGGCTACACCTTC. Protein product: CACSPGALYGYTF.

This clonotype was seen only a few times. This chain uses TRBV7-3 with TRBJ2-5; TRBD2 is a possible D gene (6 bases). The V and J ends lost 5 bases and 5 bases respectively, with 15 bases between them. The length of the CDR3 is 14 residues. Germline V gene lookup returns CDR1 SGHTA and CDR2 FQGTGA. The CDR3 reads CASSPRGIRETQYF. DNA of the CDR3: TGTGCCAGCAGCCCCCGGGGGATTCGGGAGACCCAGTACTTC.

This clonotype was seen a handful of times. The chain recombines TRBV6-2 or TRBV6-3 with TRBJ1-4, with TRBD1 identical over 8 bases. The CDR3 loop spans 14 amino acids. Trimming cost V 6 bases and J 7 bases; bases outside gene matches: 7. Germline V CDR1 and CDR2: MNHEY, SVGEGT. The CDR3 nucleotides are TGTGCCAGCAGGGAGGACAGGGAGACTGAAAAACTGTTTTTT. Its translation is CASREDRETEKLFF.

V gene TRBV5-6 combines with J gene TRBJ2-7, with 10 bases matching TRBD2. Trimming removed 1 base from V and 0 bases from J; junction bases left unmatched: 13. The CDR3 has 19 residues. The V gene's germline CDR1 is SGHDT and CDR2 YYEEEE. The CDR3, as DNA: TGTGCCAGCAGCTTGTTTCGCGTTAGCGGGGGGTCGAGCTCCTACGAGCAGTACTTC. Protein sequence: CASSLFRVSGGSSSYEQYF.

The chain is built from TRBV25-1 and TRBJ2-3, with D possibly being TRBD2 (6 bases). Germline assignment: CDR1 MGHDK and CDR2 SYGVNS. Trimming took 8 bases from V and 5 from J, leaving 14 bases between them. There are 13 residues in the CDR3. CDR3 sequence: CASGRRVGDTQYF. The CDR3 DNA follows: TGTGCCAGCGGGCGGAGGGTGGGAGATACGCAGTATTTT.

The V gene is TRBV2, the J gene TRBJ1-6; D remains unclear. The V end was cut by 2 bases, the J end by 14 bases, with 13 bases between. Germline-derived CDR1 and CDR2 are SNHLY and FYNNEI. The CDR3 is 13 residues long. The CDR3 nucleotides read TGTGCCAGCAGTGAATACGCTTCCCTCACCCTCCACTTT. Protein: CASSEYASLTLHF.

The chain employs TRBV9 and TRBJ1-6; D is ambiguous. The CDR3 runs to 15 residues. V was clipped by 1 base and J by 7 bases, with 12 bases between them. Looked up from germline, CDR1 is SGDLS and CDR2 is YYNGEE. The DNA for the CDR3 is TGTGCCAGCAGCGTATCTCCAGGAGGAAATTCACCCCTCCACTTT. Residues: CASSVSPGGNSPLHF.

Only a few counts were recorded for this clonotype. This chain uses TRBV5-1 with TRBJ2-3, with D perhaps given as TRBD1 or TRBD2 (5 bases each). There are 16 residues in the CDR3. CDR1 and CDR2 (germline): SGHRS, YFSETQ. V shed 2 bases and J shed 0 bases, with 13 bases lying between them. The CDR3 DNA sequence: TGCGCCAGCAGCTTCCCTGGGGGATCAAGCACAGATACGCAGTATTTT. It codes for CASSFPGGSSTDTQYF. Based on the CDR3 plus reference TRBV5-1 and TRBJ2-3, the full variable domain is KAGVTQTPRYLIKTRGQQVTLSCSPISGHRSVSWYQQTPGQGLQFLFEYFSETQRNKGNFPGRFSGRQFSNSRSEMNVSTLELGDSALYLCASSFPGGSSTDTQYFGPGTRLTVL.

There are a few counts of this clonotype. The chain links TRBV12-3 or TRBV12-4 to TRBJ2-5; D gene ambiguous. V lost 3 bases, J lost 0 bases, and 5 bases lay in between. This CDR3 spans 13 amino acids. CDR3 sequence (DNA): TGTGCCAGCAGTTTCAAGTACCAAGAGACCCAGTACTTC. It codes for CASSFKYQETQYF.

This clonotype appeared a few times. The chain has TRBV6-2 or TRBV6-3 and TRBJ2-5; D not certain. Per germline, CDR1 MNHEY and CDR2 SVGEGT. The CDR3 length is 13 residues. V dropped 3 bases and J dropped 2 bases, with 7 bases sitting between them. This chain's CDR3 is CASSYNGQETQYF. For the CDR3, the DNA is TGTGCCAGCAGTTATAACGGACAAGAGACCCAGTACTTC.

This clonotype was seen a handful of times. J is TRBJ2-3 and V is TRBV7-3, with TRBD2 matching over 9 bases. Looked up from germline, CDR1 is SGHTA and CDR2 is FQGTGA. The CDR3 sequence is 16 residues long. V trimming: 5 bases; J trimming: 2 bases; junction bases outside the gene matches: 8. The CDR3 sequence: CASSQALAGPTDTQYF. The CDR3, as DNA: TGTGCCAGCAGCCAAGCCCTAGCGGGGCCCACAGATACGCAGTATTTT.

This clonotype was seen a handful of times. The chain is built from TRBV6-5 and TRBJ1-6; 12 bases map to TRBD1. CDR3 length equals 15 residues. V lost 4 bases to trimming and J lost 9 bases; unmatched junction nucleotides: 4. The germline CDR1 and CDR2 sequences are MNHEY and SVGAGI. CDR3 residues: CASSSGTGGGSPLHF. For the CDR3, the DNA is TGTGCCAGCAGTTCCGGGACAGGGGGCGGTTCACCCCTCCACTTT.

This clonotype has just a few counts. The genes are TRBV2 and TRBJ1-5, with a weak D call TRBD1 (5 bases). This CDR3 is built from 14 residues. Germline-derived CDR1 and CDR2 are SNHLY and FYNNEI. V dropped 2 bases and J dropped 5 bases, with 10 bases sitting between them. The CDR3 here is CASSESTADQPQHF. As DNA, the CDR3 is TGTGCCAGCAGTGAATCGACAGCCGATCAGCCCCAGCATTTT.

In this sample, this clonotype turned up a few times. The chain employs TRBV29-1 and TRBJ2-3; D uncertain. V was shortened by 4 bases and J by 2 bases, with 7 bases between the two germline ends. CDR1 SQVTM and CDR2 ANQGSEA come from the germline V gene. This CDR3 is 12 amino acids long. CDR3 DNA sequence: TGCAGCGTTGTTGTCTTCACAGATACGCAGTATTTT. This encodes CSVVVFTDTQYF.

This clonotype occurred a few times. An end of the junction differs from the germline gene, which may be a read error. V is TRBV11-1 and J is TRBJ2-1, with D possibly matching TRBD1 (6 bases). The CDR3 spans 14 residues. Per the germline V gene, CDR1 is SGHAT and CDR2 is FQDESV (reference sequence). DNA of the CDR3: TGTGCCAGCAGCTACTCAGGGGTGTACAGTGAGCAGTTCTTC. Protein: CASSYSGVYSEQFF.

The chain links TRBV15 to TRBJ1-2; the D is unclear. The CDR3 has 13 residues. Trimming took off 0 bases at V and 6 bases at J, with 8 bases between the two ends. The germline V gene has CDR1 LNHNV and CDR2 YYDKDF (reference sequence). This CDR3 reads CATSRDPVHGYTF. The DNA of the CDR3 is TGTGCCACCAGCAGAGATCCTGTGCATGGCTACACCTTC.

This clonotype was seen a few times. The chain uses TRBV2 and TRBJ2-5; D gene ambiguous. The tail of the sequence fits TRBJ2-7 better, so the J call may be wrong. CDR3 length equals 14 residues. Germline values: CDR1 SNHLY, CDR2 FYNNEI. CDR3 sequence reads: CASTSHDRPYEQYF. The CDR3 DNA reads TGTGCCAGCACTTCCCATGATAGACCCTACGAGCAGTACTTC.

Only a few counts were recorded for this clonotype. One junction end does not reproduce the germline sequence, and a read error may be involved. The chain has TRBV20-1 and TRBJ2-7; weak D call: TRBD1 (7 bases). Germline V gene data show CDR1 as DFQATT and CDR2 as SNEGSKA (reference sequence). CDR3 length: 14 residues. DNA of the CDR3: TGCAGTGCGAGAGGAGGGGGCAACGCCTACGAGCAGTACTTC. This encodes CSARGGGNAYEQYF.

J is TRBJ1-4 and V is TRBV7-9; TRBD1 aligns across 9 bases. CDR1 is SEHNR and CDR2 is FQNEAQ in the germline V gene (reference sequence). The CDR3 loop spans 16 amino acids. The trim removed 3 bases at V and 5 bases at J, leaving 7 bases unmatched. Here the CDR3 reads CASSFLKGQGNEKLFF. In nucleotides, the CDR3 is TGTGCCAGCAGCTTTTTAAAGGGACAGGGAAATGAAAAACTGTTTTTT.